This T cell receptor beta chain is drawn from a study of T cells in Graves' hyperthyroidism and ophthalmopathy. The overall study: Peripheral blood was acquired at first diagnosis, ahead of any therapy whatsoever. Study-wide results and limits: Most thyroid clonotypes expanded above 0.001 appeared in blood too. Ophthalmopathy got predicted by the model a median around 6.6 months before its onset.

The V and J ends lost 7 bases and 12 bases respectively, with 16 bases between them. The length of the CDR3 is 12 residues. The V gene's germline CDR1 is LGHNT and CDR2 FRNRAP. TCR beta CDR3 regions were amplified from RNA transcripts. First-round RT-PCR targeting the TCR CDR3 was performed with the HTBI primer set. TCRdb fed the multiplex PCR reads into MiXCR, producing one record per CDR3 protein. The sample lists about 520,000 distinct CDR3 sequences; 24% were seen once. In the case of this clonotype: What it binds is not known. A much larger clone differs by one base, so this may be a read error.

The chain is built from TRBV12-5 and TRBJ2-1; D might be TRBD1 (6 bases). This clonotype originated in a woman in her 30s with Graves' ophthalmopathy. The sample comprised blood. The CDR3 here is CASALGRGGQFF. The CDR3 bases are TGTGCTAGTGCCTTGGGGAGAGGGGGGCAGTTCTTC.